This TCR beta chain was documented in a study of cytomegalovirus exposure and HLA in healthy donors (dated by TCRdb to the late 2010s). Regarding the study in general: A later analysis indicated that the roughly 130 validation repertoires were generated on the platform also employed for the 700 or so repertoires of the first cohort. Besides the first cohort of roughly 660 subjects, a separate validation cohort made up of around 120 different subjects was used. High-throughput TCR immunosequencing, statistical association of individual TCRs with disease status, and machine learning were combined to predict cytomegalovirus infection status. The study was designed to test whether signatures of past pathogen exposure could be identified by cataloging public T cell receptors.

The junction shows trimming of 4 bases on V and 7 bases on J, and the gene matches do not reach 17 bases of it. Based on the germline V gene (reference sequence), the CDR1 and CDR2 sequences are SGHKS and YYEKEE. From its cysteine to its phenylalanine, the CDR3 spans 18 amino acids. Just the 54-base CDR3 DNA is kept, in frame starting at base 1. Results and caveats for the whole study, not just this receptor: The validation cohort had no HLA typing available for a later analysis, so co-occurrence within that cohort was assessed over all 120 or so repertoires. The classifier was reported to diagnose cytomegalovirus status with high specificity and sensitivity in both the original cohort and the validation cohort. The authors suggested that the approach could potentially be extended to other disease states and immunological phenotypes. A total of 150 to 200 TCR beta chains were listed by the study as associated with cytomegalovirus. In vitro tests confirmed that a few of the cytomegalovirus-associated TCR beta chains recognize cytomegalovirus antigens. Subsequent analysis determined that TCRs grouped into clusters in the first cohort also showed a tendency toward co-occurrence across the approximately 120 validation repertoires, and 85% to 95% of cluster scores exceeded 0. Across donors, most TCR sequences were observed very rarely, whereas some public TCRs were present in many individuals.

The donors belonged to the validation cohort of 120 subjects, which was separate from the approximately 610-subject first cohort. The receptor library was made with the immunoSEQ multiplex PCR assay. The original pipeline was this. A statistical classification framework was built to diagnose cytomegalovirus status from the catalog of TCR beta chain sequences. TCRdb carries this immuneACCESS record with in-frame sequences only. Its versions omit some clonotypes, under half of them owing to an unresolved V gene in the studies checked, with the rest unexplained. V, J and clone size are those of that table, while D and trimming were read from the DNA. The sample table lists under 200,000 clones, approximately 86% of them with a count of one. The ten largest clones capture about 2.3% of the sample. Concerning this clone: The antigen it recognizes is unknown. It has no much larger one-base neighbor in the sample; base qualities were not kept.

Material: PBMCs. This clonotype was sampled from a woman between 18 and 30 years old in good health and CMV-seronegative. The chain joins TRBV5-5 to TRBJ2-1; TRBD2 lines up with 10 middle nucleotides. The CDR3 protein is CASSPLGRAGGNVNEQFF. The base sequence is TGTGCCAGCAGCCCCTTGGGTAGAGCGGGAGGGAATGTGAATGAGCAGTTCTTC.